Below are 3 T cell receptor beta chains sequenced from a single sample in a study of beta chain features in type 1 diabetes. The authors reverse transcribed all of the isolated RNA, so sequencing captured expressed TCRB transcripts. Data came from immunoSEQ multiplex PCR; TCRdb stores just in-frame clones and leaves some out. The sample includes about 360,000 clones, 10% to 15% of them seen just once. The sequenced sample consisted of naive CD4+ T cells from blood. The receptor source for this set is a man between 18 and 35 years old in good health.

V gene TRBV28 combines with J gene TRBJ2-1; D may be TRBD1 (5 bases). Trimming shortened V by 3 bases and J by 0 bases, and 6 bases separated the two germline ends. Per the germline V gene, CDR1 is MDHEN and CDR2 is SYDVKM. The CDR3 spans 14 residues. The CDR3 protein is CASSFDSSYNEQFF. DNA for the CDR3: TGTGCCAGCAGTTTCGACAGCTCCTACAATGAGCAGTTCTTC.

The rearrangement uses TRBV19 and TRBJ1-5; weak D call: TRBD1 (5 bases). V was shortened by 9 bases and J by 2 bases, with 20 bases between the two germline ends. CDR1 is LNHDA, CDR2 SQIVND, per germline (reference sequence). The CDR3 extends over 16 amino acids. The DNA of the CDR3 is TGTGCCAGCACCCCTTTCGAAGGGGTAGGCAATCAGCCCCAGCATTTT. Translated, it gives CASTPFEGVGNQPQHF.

The genes are TRBV28 and TRBJ2-3, with D possibly TRBD1 on 6 matching bases. The CDR3 is 15 residues long. Trimming removed 5 bases from V and 1 base from J, with 13 bases in between. Germline values: CDR1 MDHEN, CDR2 SYDVKM. Written as DNA, the CDR3 is TGTGCCAGCAGTAGGGGGTCCAGCGGCACAGATACGCAGTATTTT. Translating it yields CASSRGSSGTDTQYF.